The 8 T cell receptor beta chains in this list originate from one sample, sequenced in a study of metastatic and nonmetastatic thyroid tumors (dated by TCRdb to the early 2020s). The library relied on PCR. The run used an Illumina HiSeq 4000. The public reads were run again by TCRdb, first through fastp at Q25 and then through MiXCR, and only productive beta chains were kept. Recorded for this sample are about 22,000 clones; 36% of them occurred a single time. 20% to 25% of the sample is in the top ten clones. No treatment had been received by any patient before thyroid surgery. The specimen sequenced was blood. The source of these receptors is a male donor with papillary thyroid cancer or a benign thyroid nodule (not recorded which). Some clones in this sample may be carry-over from other donors' samples.

The gene calls are TRBV30 and TRBJ1-2, with D uncertain. V shed 2 bases and J shed 8 bases, with 15 bases lying between them. Germline CDR1 and CDR2: GTSNPN and SVGIG (reference sequence). The length of the CDR3 is 13 residues. Here the CDR3 reads CAWSMAGSEGYTF. Written as DNA, the CDR3 is TGTGCCTGGAGTATGGCGGGCTCGGAGGGCTACACCTTC.

The V call is TRBV20-1, the J call TRBJ2-7, with a possible D match to TRBD1 (5 bases). This CDR3 has 14 residues. From germline, CDR1 is DFQATT and CDR2 SNEGSKA (reference sequence). The germline V and J ends were trimmed by 0 bases and 2 bases, with 11 bases remaining between them. The CDR3 nucleotides are TGCAGTGCTAGAGATCTTGGCAGGGCCTACGAGCAGTACTTC. Translating gives CSARDLGRAYEQYF.

Only one count was recorded for this clone. The chain has TRBV4-2 and TRBJ2-3; 8 bases are shared with TRBD2. From germline, CDR1 is LGHNA and CDR2 YNFKEQ. The V and J ends lost 1 base and 3 bases, in that order; junction bases with no gene match: 3. The CDR3 runs 15 residues. CDR3 amino acids: CASSQAREGTDTQYF. The DNA for the CDR3 is TGTGCCAGCAGCCAAGCCCGGGAGGGGACAGATACGCAGTATTTT.

The gene calls are TRBV18 and TRBJ1-6; D ambiguous. The germline V gene has CDR1 KGHSH and CDR2 LQKENI. Deletions cut 2 bases from V and 5 bases from J, with 7 bases between. The CDR3 runs to 14 residues. CDR3 sequence (DNA): TGTGCCAGCTCACCAGGCGGGGATAATTCACCCCTCCACTTT. Translating it yields CASSPGGDNSPLHF.

This clone is medium-sized. The chain has TRBV20-1 and TRBJ1-6; D unresolved. CDR3 length: 13 residues. Trimming stripped 2 bases from V and 9 bases from J, with 11 bases between. The germline gives CDR1 DFQATT, CDR2 SNEGSKA (reference sequence). The CDR3 region is CSARMQSGSPLHF. The CDR3, as DNA: TGCAGTGCTAGAATGCAGAGCGGTTCACCCCTCCACTTT.

This clone was picked up many times. This chain connects TRBV4-3 to TRBJ2-1; 13 bases align to TRBD2. Germline V gene lookup returns CDR1 LGHNA and CDR2 YSLEER. The V segment lost 4 bases and the J segment 8 bases; nucleotides outside the gene matches: 8. The length of the CDR3 is 16 residues. The CDR3 sequence: CASSRTGTSGNYEQFF. CDR3 sequence (DNA): TGCGCCAGCAGCCGAACCGGGACTAGCGGGAACTATGAGCAGTTCTTC.

The chain employs TRBV7-2 and TRBJ2-2; D may be TRBD1 (6 bases). Trimming removed 2 bases at V and 4 bases at J, with 11 bases between. CDR1 is SGHTA and CDR2 is FQGNSA in the germline V gene. This CDR3 contains 15 residues. DNA of the CDR3: TGTGCCAGCAGCTTAAGATCCAGGGGCACCGGGGAGCTGTTTTTT. This encodes CASSLRSRGTGELFF.

The rearrangement links TRBV20-1 to TRBJ1-6; a weak D match, TRBD1 (6 bases). V was shortened by 0 bases and J by 9 bases, with 12 bases between the two germline ends. Germline-derived CDR1 and CDR2 are DFQATT and SNEGSKA (reference sequence). The CDR3 has 14 residues. In nucleotides, the CDR3 is TGCAGTGCTAGAGAGGCAGGGGAGACTTCACCCCTCCACTTT. It translates to CSAREAGETSPLHF.